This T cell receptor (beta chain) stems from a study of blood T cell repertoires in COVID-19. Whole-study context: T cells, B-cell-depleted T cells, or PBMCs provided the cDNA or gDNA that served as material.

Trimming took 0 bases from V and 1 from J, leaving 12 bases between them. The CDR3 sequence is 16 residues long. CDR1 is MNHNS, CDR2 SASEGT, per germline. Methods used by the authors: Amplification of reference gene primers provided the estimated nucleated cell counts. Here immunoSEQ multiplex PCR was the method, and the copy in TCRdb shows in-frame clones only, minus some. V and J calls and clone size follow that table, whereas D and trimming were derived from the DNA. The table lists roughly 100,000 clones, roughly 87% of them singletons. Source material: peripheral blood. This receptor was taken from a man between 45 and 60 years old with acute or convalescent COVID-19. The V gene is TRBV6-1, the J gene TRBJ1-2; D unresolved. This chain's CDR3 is CASSEAKEWFNYGYTF. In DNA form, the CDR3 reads TGTGCCAGCAGTGAAGCGAAAGAGTGGTTTAACTATGGCTACACCTTC.